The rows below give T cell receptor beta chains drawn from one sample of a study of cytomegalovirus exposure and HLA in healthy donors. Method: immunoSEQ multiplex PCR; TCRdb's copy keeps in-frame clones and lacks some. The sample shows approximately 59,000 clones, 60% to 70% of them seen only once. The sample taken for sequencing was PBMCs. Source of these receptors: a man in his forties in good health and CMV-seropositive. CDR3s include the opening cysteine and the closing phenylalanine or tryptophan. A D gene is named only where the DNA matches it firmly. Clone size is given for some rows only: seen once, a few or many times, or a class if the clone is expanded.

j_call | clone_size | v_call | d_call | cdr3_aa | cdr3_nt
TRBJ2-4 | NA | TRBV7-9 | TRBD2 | CASSLAGTSGNIQYF | TGTGCCAGCAGCTTAGCGGGGACTAGCGGAAACATTCAGTACTTC
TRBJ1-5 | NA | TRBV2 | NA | CASSGGRDVHQPQHF | TGTGCCAGCAGTGGTGGCAGGGATGTCCATCAGCCCCAGCATTTT
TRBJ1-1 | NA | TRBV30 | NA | CAWSISGGRRAFF | TGTGCCTGGAGTATTTCGGGGGGCCGGAGAGCTTTCTTT
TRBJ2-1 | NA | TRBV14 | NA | CASSQDLEGIEQFF | TGTGCCAGCAGCCAAGATCTGGAGGGGATTGAGCAGTTCTTC
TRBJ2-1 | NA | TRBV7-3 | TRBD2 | CASSLLSGGAYNEQFF | TGTGCCAGCAGCTTACTTAGCGGGGGGGCCTACAATGAGCAGTTCTTC
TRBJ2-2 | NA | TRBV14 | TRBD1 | CASSQVTGGSGELFF | TGTGCCAGCAGCCAAGTAACAGGGGGGTCCGGGGAGCTGTTTTTT
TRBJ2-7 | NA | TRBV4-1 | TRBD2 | CASSQDMPSGIGSYEQYF | TGCGCCAGCAGCCAAGATATGCCTAGCGGGATAGGTTCCTACGAGCAGTACTTC
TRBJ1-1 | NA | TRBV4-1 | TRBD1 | CASSQEGGQNRGEAFF | TGCGCCAGCAGCCAAGAAGGGGGGCAGAACAGGGGTGAAGCTTTCTTT
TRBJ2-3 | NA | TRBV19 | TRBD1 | CASSRGQGLADTQYF | TGTGCCAGTAGTCGTGGACAGGGTTTGGCAGATACGCAGTATTTT
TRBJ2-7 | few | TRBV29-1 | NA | CSVAGQTYEQYF | TGCAGCGTTGCCGGACAGACCTACGAGCAGTACTTC
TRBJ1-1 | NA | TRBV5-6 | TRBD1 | CASSLGQVNTEAFF | TGTGCCAGCAGCCTGGGACAGGTGAACACTGAAGCTTTCTTT
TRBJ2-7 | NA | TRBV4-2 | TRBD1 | CASSQGTGNYEQYF | TGTGCCAGCAGCCAAGGGACAGGGAACTACGAGCAGTACTTC
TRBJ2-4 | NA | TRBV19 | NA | CASPGEEQLAKNIQYF | TGTGCCAGCCCGGGGGAGGAACAGTTAGCCAAAAACATTCAGTACTTC
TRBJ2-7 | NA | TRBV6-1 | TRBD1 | CASRETGENEQYF | TGTGCCAGCAGGGAAACAGGGGAGAACGAGCAGTACTTC